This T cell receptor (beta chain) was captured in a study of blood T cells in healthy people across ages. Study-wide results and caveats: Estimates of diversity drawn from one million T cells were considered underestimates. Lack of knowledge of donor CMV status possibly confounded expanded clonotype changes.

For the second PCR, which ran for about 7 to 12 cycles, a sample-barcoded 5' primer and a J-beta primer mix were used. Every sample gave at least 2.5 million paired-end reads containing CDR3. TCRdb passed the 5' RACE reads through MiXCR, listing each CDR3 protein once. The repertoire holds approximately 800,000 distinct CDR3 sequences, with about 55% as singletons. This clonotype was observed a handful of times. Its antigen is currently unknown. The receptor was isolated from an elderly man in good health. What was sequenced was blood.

CDR3 protein: CSAGLAGGSNEQFF. The CDR3 bases are TGCAGTGCAGGCCTAGCGGGAGGTAGCAATGAGCAGTTCTTC. The chain links TRBV20-1 to TRBJ2-1; TRBD2 matches 11 bases. Germline CDR1 is DFQATT and CDR2 is SNEGSKA (reference sequence). CDR3 length: 14 amino acids. The V gene end was trimmed by 6 bases and the J gene end by 6 bases; junction bases not matched to a gene: 7.